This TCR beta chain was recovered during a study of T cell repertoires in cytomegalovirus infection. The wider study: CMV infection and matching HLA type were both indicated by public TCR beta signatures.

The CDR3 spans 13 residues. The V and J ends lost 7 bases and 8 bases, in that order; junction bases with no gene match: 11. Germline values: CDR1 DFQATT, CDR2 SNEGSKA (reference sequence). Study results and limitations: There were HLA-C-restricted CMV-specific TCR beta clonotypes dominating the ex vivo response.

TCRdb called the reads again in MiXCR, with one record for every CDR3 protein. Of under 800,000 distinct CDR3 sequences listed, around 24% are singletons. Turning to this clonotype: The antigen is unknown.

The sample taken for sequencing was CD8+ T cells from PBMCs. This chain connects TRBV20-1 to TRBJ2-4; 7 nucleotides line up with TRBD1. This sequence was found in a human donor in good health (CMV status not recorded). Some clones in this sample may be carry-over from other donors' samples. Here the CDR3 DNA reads TGCAGTGTACCACAGGGGATGAAGGACATTCAGTACTTC. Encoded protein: CSVPQGMKDIQYF.